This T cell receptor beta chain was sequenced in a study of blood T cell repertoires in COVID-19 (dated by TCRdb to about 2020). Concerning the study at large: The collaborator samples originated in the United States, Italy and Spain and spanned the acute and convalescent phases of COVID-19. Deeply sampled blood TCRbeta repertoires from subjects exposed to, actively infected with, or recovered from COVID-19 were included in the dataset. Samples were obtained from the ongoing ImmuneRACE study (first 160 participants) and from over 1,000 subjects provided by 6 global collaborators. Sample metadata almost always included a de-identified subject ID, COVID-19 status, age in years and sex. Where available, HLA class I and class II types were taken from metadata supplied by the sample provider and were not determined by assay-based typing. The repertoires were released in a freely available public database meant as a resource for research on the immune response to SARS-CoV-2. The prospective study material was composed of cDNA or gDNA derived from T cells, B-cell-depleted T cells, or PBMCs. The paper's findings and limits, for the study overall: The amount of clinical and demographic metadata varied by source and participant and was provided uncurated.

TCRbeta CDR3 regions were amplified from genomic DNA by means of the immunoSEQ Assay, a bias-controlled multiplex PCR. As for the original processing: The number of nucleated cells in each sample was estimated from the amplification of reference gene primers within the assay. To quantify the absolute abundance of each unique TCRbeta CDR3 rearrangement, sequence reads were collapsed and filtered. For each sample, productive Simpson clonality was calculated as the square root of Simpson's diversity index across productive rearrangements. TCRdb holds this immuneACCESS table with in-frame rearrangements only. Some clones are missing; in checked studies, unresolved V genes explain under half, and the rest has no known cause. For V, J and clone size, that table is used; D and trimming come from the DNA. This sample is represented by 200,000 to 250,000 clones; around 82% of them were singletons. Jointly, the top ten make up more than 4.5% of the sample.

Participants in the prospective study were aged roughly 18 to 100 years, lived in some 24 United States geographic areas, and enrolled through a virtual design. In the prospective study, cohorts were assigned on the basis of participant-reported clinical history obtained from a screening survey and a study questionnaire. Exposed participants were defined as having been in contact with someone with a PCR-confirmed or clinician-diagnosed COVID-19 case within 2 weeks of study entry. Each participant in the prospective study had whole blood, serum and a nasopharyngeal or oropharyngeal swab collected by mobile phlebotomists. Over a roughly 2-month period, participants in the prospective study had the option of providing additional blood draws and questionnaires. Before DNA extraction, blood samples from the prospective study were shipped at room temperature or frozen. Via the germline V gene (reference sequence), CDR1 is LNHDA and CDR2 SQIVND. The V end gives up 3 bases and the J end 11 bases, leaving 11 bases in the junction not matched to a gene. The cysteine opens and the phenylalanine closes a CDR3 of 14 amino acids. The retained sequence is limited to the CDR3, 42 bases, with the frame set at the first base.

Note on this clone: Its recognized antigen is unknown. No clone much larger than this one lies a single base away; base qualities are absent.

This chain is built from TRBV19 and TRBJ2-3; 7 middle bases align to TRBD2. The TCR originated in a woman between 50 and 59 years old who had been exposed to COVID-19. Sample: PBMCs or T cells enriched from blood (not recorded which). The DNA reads TGTGCCAGTAGTATCTCCCGCGAGGCGGGAGAGCAGTATTTT. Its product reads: CASSISREAGEQYF.